The 27 T cell receptor beta chains below were found in one sample sequenced in a study of blood T cell repertoires in COVID-19. The assay was immunoSEQ multiplex PCR, and TCRdb's table has in-frame clones only and misses some. Among roughly 230,000 clones listed, roughly 84% were seen once. The sample was peripheral blood. The receptors here all came from an elderly woman with acute or convalescent COVID-19.

The CDR3 bases are TGTGCCAGCAGTTCCTTATCGAGCTATGGCTACACCTTC. Protein product: CASSSLSSYGYTF. The chain carries TRBV28 and TRBJ1-2; D gene ambiguous. V was clipped by 4 bases and J by 4 bases, with 10 bases between them. The CDR3 is 13 residues long. The V gene's germline CDR1 is MDHEN and CDR2 SYDVKM.

The rearrangement uses TRBV7-9 and TRBJ1-5; TRBD1 aligns across 8 bases. With V trimmed by 2 bases and J by 3 bases, 9 bases remained unmatched. CDR3 length: 17 amino acids. Per the germline V gene, CDR1 is SEHNR and CDR2 is FQNEAQ (reference sequence). The CDR3, as DNA: TGTGCCAGCAGCTTATGGGCAGGGGGCCATGACAATCAGCCCCAGCATTTT. This encodes CASSLWAGGHDNQPQHF.

This clone was recorded once. The chain carries TRBV19 and TRBJ1-5; 7 bases are shared with TRBD1. The CDR3 has 14 amino acids. Germline CDR1 LNHDA, CDR2 SQIVND (reference sequence). With 5 bases clipped from V and 4 bases from J, the junction kept 5 bases outside the gene matches. The CDR3 region is CASSGYRGNQPQHF. For the CDR3, the DNA is TGTGCCAGTAGTGGGTACAGGGGAAATCAGCCCCAGCATTTT.

This chain uses TRBV2 with TRBJ2-1; the D is unclear. This CDR3 has 11 residues. Germline V gene sequence: CDR1 SNHLY, CDR2 FYNNEI. Trimming shortened V by 4 bases and J by 12 bases, and 10 bases separated the two germline ends. CDR3 region: CASSVRVGQFF. The CDR3 coding sequence is TGTGCCAGCAGTGTAAGAGTTGGGCAGTTCTTC.

This clone was seen only a few times. The chain's CDR3 is CASSLKGLSEKLFF. The CDR3, as DNA: TGTGCCAGCAGTTTAAAGGGGCTATCGGAAAAACTGTTTTTT. The rearrangement links TRBV28 to TRBJ1-4, with D possibly TRBD1 on 5 matching bases. Trimming shortened V by 2 bases and J by 8 bases, and 12 bases separated the two germline ends. This CDR3 is built from 14 residues. The germline V gene has CDR1 MDHEN and CDR2 SYDVKM.

This chain uses TRBV5-1 with TRBJ1-2; D possibly corresponds to TRBD1 (5 bases). V dropped 2 bases and J dropped 6 bases, with 11 bases sitting between them. This CDR3 has 13 amino acids. Germline values: CDR1 SGHRS, CDR2 YFSETQ. CDR3 DNA: TGCGCCAGCAGCTTACAGGAGCTCGATGGCTACACCTTC. It codes for CASSLQELDGYTF. Supplemented by reference TRBV5-1 and TRBJ1-2, the full variable domain reads KAGVTQTPRYLIKTRGQQVTLSCSPISGHRSVSWYQQTPGQGLQFLFEYFSETQRNKGNFPGRFSGRQFSNSRSEMNVSTLELGDSALYLCASSLQELDGYTFGSGTRLTVV.

This chain links TRBV9 with TRBJ1-3, with D maybe TRBD1 (6 bases). This CDR3 comprises 19 residues. Germline lookup yields CDR1 SGDLS and CDR2 YYNGEE. The V gene lost 4 bases and the J gene lost 4 bases, with 27 bases spanning the gap. The CDR3 region is CASSPSRGGDGGAGNTIYF. In DNA form, the CDR3 reads TGTGCCAGCAGCCCCAGTCGAGGGGGGGACGGAGGTGCGGGAAACACCATATATTTT.

The genes are TRBV6-5 and TRBJ1-3, with D unclear. Germline values: CDR1 MNHEY, CDR2 SVGAGI. CDR3 length equals 13 residues. V shed 5 bases and J shed 4 bases, with 9 bases lying between them. CDR3 residues: CASSIQRGNTIYF. The CDR3 region has the DNA TGTGCCAGCAGTATACAGCGGGGAAACACCATATATTTT.

V usage is TRBV19 and J usage is TRBJ1-1, with D maybe TRBD1 (5 bases). Germline assignment: CDR1 LNHDA and CDR2 SQIVND (reference sequence). V gave up 3 bases and J gave up 10 bases, with 12 bases separating them. The CDR3 runs to 12 residues. The CDR3 reads CASSIAAGGAFF. The CDR3 DNA follows: TGTGCCAGTAGTATCGCAGCCGGGGGAGCTTTCTTT.

The gene calls are TRBV7-2 and TRBJ2-6, with 11 nucleotides matching TRBD1. With 4 bases clipped from V and 3 bases from J, the junction kept 8 bases outside the gene matches. The CDR3 runs to 18 residues. Germline V CDR1 and CDR2: SGHTA, FQGNSA. The CDR3 is CASSSRGQGAYGANVLTF. CDR3 nucleotides: TGTGCCAGCAGCTCGAGAGGACAGGGGGCTTATGGGGCCAACGTCCTGACTTTC.

The V and J genes are TRBV6-5 and TRBJ1-6; perhaps TRBD1 as D (5 bases). CDR3 length: 14 residues. CDR1 is MNHEY, CDR2 SVGAGI, per germline. Between the trimmed V and J ends, which lost 6 bases and 2 bases, there was a span of 8 bases. The CDR3 DNA is TGTGCCAGCAGAAGACAGACCTATAATTCACCCCTCCACTTT. This translates into CASRRQTYNSPLHF.

This clone showed up just once. This chain joins TRBV5-1 and TRBJ2-3; TRBD2 matches 8 bases. The CDR3 length is 17 residues. Germline CDR1 is SGHRS and CDR2 is YFSETQ. With 4 bases clipped from V and 4 bases from J, the junction kept 14 bases outside the gene matches. The CDR3 DNA reads as TGCGCCAGCAGCCAGCTTGGGGGGACTAGGAGTCCAGATACGCAGTATTTT. It specifies CASSQLGGTRSPDTQYF.

The rearrangement uses TRBV6-5 and TRBJ2-7; D is perhaps TRBD1 (5 bases). Germline values: CDR1 MNHEY, CDR2 SVGAGI. The CDR3 spans 12 residues. V shed 10 bases and J shed 0 bases, with 10 bases lying between them. The CDR3: CATLGDSYEQYF. The CDR3 nucleotides are TGTGCCACGTTAGGGGACTCCTACGAGCAGTACTTC.

The rearrangement links TRBV28 to TRBJ2-1, with 13 bases matching TRBD2. Germline CDR1 and CDR2: MDHEN and SYDVKM. J lost 5 bases, V lost 6 bases, and 4 bases had no gene match. The length of the CDR3 is 15 residues. The DNA of the CDR3 is TGTGCCAGCAGCCTGGGACTAGCGGGGAACAATGAGCAGTTCTTC. It translates to CASSLGLAGNNEQFF.

This chain uses TRBV25-1 with TRBJ2-1; 8 bases fit TRBD1. The CDR3 runs 15 residues. The V gene's germline CDR1 is MGHDK and CDR2 SYGVNS. V gave up 4 bases and J gave up 0 bases; unmatched junction bases: 2. CDR3 sequence (DNA): TGTGCCAGCAGTGGACAGGGGTACTCCTACAATGAGCAGTTCTTC. Its translation: CASSGQGYSYNEQFF.

This chain connects TRBV18 to TRBJ1-4; no reliable D call. The V gene's germline CDR1 is KGHSH and CDR2 LQKENI. V dropped 1 base and J dropped 5 bases, with 11 bases sitting between them. There are 15 residues in the CDR3. The CDR3 here is CASSPQWPLNEKLFF. DNA for the CDR3: TGTGCCAGCTCACCACAGTGGCCTTTGAATGAAAAACTGTTTTTT.

The gene calls are TRBV19 and TRBJ1-1, with D perhaps matching TRBD1 (5 bases). V was shortened by 8 bases and J by 4 bases, with 8 bases between the two germline ends. CDR1 is LNHDA, CDR2 SQIVND, per germline (reference sequence). The CDR3 is 11 residues long. Written as DNA, the CDR3 is TGTGCCAGTCAGGGTGGCACTGAAGCTTTCTTT. Translated: CASQGGTEAFF.

The chain couples TRBV11-3 to TRBJ1-5; D not resolved. This CDR3 region has 13 residues. With 4 bases removed from V and 4 bases from J, the gap between germline ends came to 8 bases. The germline gives CDR1 SGHNT, CDR2 YENEEA. The CDR3 DNA reads as TGTGCCAGCAGCTATACGACAAATCAGCCCCAGCATTTT. Its translation: CASSYTTNQPQHF.

The rearrangement links TRBV10-3 to TRBJ2-7, with 9 bases that match TRBD1. CDR1 is ENHRY and CDR2 is SYGVKD in the germline V gene. With V trimmed by 4 bases and J by 3 bases, 7 bases remained unmatched. CDR3 length: 15 amino acids. The CDR3 loop is CAISGATGGVYEQYF. For the CDR3, the DNA is TGTGCCATCAGTGGGGCGACAGGGGGGGTCTACGAGCAGTACTTC.

The CDR3: CASSQQTTNEKLFF. The CDR3 coding sequence is TGTGCCAGCAGTCAACAGACAACTAATGAAAAACTGTTTTTT. The chain joins TRBV27 to TRBJ1-4; D remains unclear. Trimming shortened V by 5 bases and J by 0 bases, and 7 bases separated the two germline ends. The V gene's germline CDR1 is MNHEY and CDR2 SMNVEV (reference sequence). There are 14 residues in the CDR3.

This CDR3 reads CASSQGLMNTEAFF. CDR3 nucleotide sequence: TGTGCCAGCAGTCAGGGATTAATGAACACTGAAGCTTTCTTT. This chain joins TRBV6-2 or TRBV6-3 and TRBJ1-1; TRBD1 might be the D (5 bases). The V end lost 5 bases, the J end lost 0 bases, and 10 bases lay between the germline ends. Per the germline V gene, CDR1 is MNHEY and CDR2 is SVGEGT. This CDR3 spans 14 amino acids.

This sequence joins TRBV7-2 and TRBJ1-3; no clear D gene. The V gene's germline CDR1 is SGHTA and CDR2 FQGNSA. CDR3 length equals 13 residues. V lost 8 bases to trimming and J lost 8 bases, with 16 bases between them. The CDR3 nucleotides read TGTGCCAGCGCTGGGGTACCGGGGTACACCATATATTTT. Its translation is CASAGVPGYTIYF.

The chain carries TRBV10-2 and TRBJ1-2; perhaps TRBD1 as D (6 bases). The germline gives CDR1 WSHSY, CDR2 SAAADI. V was pared by 2 bases and J by 7 bases, with 17 bases between. The CDR3 totals 15 residues. CDR3 sequence: CASSEMGGPGPGYTF. The CDR3 bases are TGCGCCAGCAGTGAGATGGGGGGGCCCGGGCCTGGCTACACCTTC.

This clone was found once. The rearrangement joins TRBV29-1 to TRBJ1-2; D perhaps matches TRBD1 (5 bases). V was pared by 2 bases and J by 0 bases, with 7 bases between. The CDR3 is made up of 13 amino acids. The germline V gene has CDR1 SQVTM and CDR2 ANQGSEA. The CDR3 protein is CSVELGPNYGYTF. In DNA form, the CDR3 reads TGCAGCGTTGAACTGGGGCCTAACTATGGCTACACCTTC.

V and J are TRBV7-2 and TRBJ2-7, with TRBD1 as a possible D gene (6 bases). V lost 3 bases, J lost 2 bases, and 8 bases lay in between. CDR3 size: 13 residues. Germline CDR1 reads SGHTA; CDR2 reads FQGNSA. The CDR3 nucleotides read TGTGCCAGCAGCTTGCAGGGGACCTACGAGCAGTACTTC. It translates to CASSLQGTYEQYF.

The chain couples TRBV28 to TRBJ1-5; possible D gene TRBD1, 6 bases. This CDR3 comprises 16 residues. Per germline, CDR1 MDHEN and CDR2 SYDVKM. V was trimmed by 6 bases and J by 0 bases, leaving 15 bases between them. In DNA form, the CDR3 reads TGTGCCAGCAGGGTGGGGGGGGCGGTTAGCAATCAGCCCCAGCATTTT. Its protein product is CASRVGGAVSNQPQHF.

The rearrangement uses TRBV3-1 (or the pseudogene TRBV3-2) and TRBJ1-2; TRBD1 matches at 8 bases. Trimming removed 6 bases from V and 8 bases from J; junction bases left unmatched: 11. Germline V gives CDR1 LGHDT, CDR2 YNNKEL (reference sequence). The CDR3 runs to 14 residues. Written as DNA, the CDR3 is TGTGCCAGCAGAAATACAGGGGGTCTTTCCGGCTACACCTTC. Protein: CASRNTGGLSGYTF.